This T cell receptor beta chain was sequenced in a study of T cell responses to AZD1222 COVID-19 vaccine. Germline lookup yields CDR1 LNHDA and CDR2 SQIVND (reference sequence). The length of the CDR3 is 15 residues. V dropped 3 bases and J dropped 7; count of bases not matched to a gene: 9. TCRdb's table, derived via immunoSEQ multiplex PCR, lists solely in-frame clones and lacks some. The sample includes roughly 160,000 clones, roughly nine tenths of them seen just once. The source is an adult in good health. The rearrangement uses TRBV19 and TRBJ1-2, with TRBD1 matching over 9 bases. Sample: peripheral blood, taken on day 0 of AZD1222 vaccination. The CDR3 here is CASSISPTGGFGYTF. In DNA, the CDR3 is TGTGCCAGTAGTATCTCACCGACAGGGGGTTTTGGCTACACCTTC.